The rows below give T cell receptor beta chains drawn from one sample of a study of regulatory T cells in long-lasting Graves disease. TCRdb independently ran MiXCR on the multiplex PCR reads; one entry per CDR3 protein. The sample lists hundreds of thousands of distinct CDR3 sequences, 20% to 25% seen once, with approximately 8% in the top ten. The specimen was peripheral blood mononuclear cells (PBMCs), collected when the disease was refractory, from a patient treated with antithyroid drugs. The receptors shown here come from a female donor with Graves disease. Both conserved end residues are part of each CDR3. The D gene is left open where the match is weak. Some rows mark clone size as missing; the rest say once, few, many or name a class of expanded clone.

V gene	D gene	clone size	J gene	CDR3 DNA	CDR3 protein
TRBV7-9	NA	NA	TRBJ1-1	TGTGCCAGCAGCGTTCCTTACGGAGGCCCCCACACTGAAGCTTTCTTT	CASSVPYGGPHTEAFF
TRBV2	NA	NA	TRBJ2-1	TGTGCCAGCAGTGAAGCGGGAAGCTCCTACAATGAGCAGTTCTTC	CASSEAGSSYNEQFF
TRBV27	TRBD2	NA	TRBJ2-1	TGTGCCAGCCATAGCGGGACTTCCTACAATGAGCAGTTCTTC	CASHSGTSYNEQFF
TRBV3-1	NA	many	TRBJ1-2	TGTGCCAGCAGTCAAGGAGGGGGCTATGGCTACACCTTC	CASSQGGGYGYTF
TRBV28	NA	many	TRBJ2-7	TGTGCCAGCAGTCCACTCGGGGGGACAGCCTCTAGACACGAGCAGTACTTC	CASSPLGGTASRHEQYF
TRBV6-1	TRBD1	NA	TRBJ2-7	TGTGCCACGGACAGGGCCTTCTCCTACGAGCAGTACTTC	CATDRAFSYEQYF
TRBV12-3/TRBV12-4	NA	NA	TRBJ2-2	TGTGCCAGCAGCTTCAGGGCGAACACCGGGGAGCTGTTTTTT	CASSFRANTGELFF
TRBV19	TRBD2	NA	TRBJ2-1	TGTGCCAGTAGTCCTATAGCGGGAGTAGGCAATGAGCAGTTCTTC	CASSPIAGVGNEQFF
TRBV11-2	NA	few	TRBJ2-6	TGTGCCAGCAGCTTGCGGAGATCCCCAGTCTCTGGGGCCAACGTCCTGACTTTC	CASSLRRSPVSGANVLTF
TRBV5-5	NA	once	TRBJ1-5	TGTGCCAGTAGACTATCGGAAGGTAGCAATCAGCCCCAGCATTTT	CASRLSEGSNQPQHF
TRBV19	NA	many	TRBJ2-5	TGTGCCAGTACCGTGACAGGCCAAGAGACCCAGTACTTC	CASTVTGQETQYF
TRBV7-8	NA	NA	TRBJ2-4	TGTGCCAGCAGCCCCGTCAGGGTTGGCATTCAGTACTTC	CASSPVRVGIQYF
TRBV18	NA	few	TRBJ1-2	TGTGCCAGCTCACCACGGCAAAAGCAACTCGGAATTGGCCTTGGCTACACCTTC	CASSPRQKQLGIGLGYTF
TRBV19	TRBD2	few	TRBJ2-7	TGTGCCAGTAGCCCCAGCCTAGCGGGCGGGGGAGAGCAGTACTTC	CASSPSLAGGGEQYF
TRBV20-1	NA	NA	TRBJ1-2	TGCAGTGCTAGGACGACAGGCAACTTATATGGCTACACCTTC	CSARTTGNLYGYTF
TRBV11-2	NA	NA	TRBJ2-7	TGTGCCAGCAGCTTCCGCCGGGACGGCGGCTACGAGCAGTACTTC	CASSFRRDGGYEQYF
TRBV6-1	TRBD1	many	TRBJ2-7	TGTGCCAGTGGGGACAGTCAATACGAGCAGTACTTC	CASGDSQYEQYF
TRBV28	NA	many	TRBJ2-7	TGTGCCAGCACCTCCTCGGTAGACTACGAGCAGTACTTC	CASTSSVDYEQYF
TRBV4-1	NA	few	TRBJ2-5	TGCGCCAGCAGCCAAGCTCCAGACACAACGGAGACCCAGTACTTC	CASSQAPDTTETQYF
TRBV27	NA	few	TRBJ2-7	TGTGCCAGCAGACTCTATGACGAGCAGTACTTC	CASRLYDEQYF
TRBV6-2/TRBV6-3	TRBD1	NA	TRBJ1-2	TGTGCCAGCAGCGTCGACAGGGCCAATGGCTACACCTTC	CASSVDRANGYTF
TRBV9	NA	NA	TRBJ2-7	TGTGCCAGCGGGGACGCGGACTACGAGCAGTACTTC	CASGDADYEQYF
TRBV10-2	NA	NA	TRBJ2-7	TGCGCCAGCAGCCCCAGCCGATTGATGGGCGAGCAGTACTTC	CASSPSRLMGEQYF
TRBV11-2	NA	NA	TRBJ2-7	TGTGCCAGCAGCTTAGAAGTTTCCGGGGTCCAAATCGAGCAGTACTTC	CASSLEVSGVQIEQYF
TRBV6-5	NA	NA	TRBJ2-5	TGTGCCAGCAGTTACGACGCGGGAATCTCCCAAGAGACCCAGTACTTC	CASSYDAGISQETQYF
TRBV28	NA	NA	TRBJ2-1	TGTGCCAGCAGAGCGACTCAGCAGTTCTTC	CASRATQQFF